The next 11 T cell receptor beta chains were all read from a single sample in a study of blood T cell repertoires in COVID-19. Clones were sequenced by immunoSEQ multiplex PCR, and TCRdb holds only the in-frame ones, with some missing. The repertoire holds 100,000 to 150,000 clones, with about 80% as singletons. Sequenced input: peripheral blood. The receptors derive from a woman aged 50 to 65 with acute or convalescent COVID-19.

The chain recombines TRBV3-1 (or the pseudogene TRBV3-2) with TRBJ1-2; a possible D gene is TRBD1 (5 bases). Per the germline V gene, CDR1 is LGHDT and CDR2 is YNNKEL (reference sequence). The ends were cut back, 7 bases at V and 3 bases at J, with 12 bases in the middle. CDR3 size: 13 residues. The CDR3 sequence: CASNRGGDYGYTF. The CDR3 DNA follows: TGTGCCAGCAACCGGGGCGGGGACTATGGCTACACCTTC.

The chain recombines TRBV19 with TRBJ1-3, with D possibly matching TRBD1 (6 bases). This CDR3 is 12 amino acids long. Per germline, CDR1 LNHDA and CDR2 SQIVND (reference sequence). The DNA for the CDR3 is TGTTATGTGGGGGCGTCTGGAAACACCATATATTTT. It is translated as CYVGASGNTIYF.

The chain has TRBV7-6 and TRBJ1-3; D is unresolved. The CDR3 is 15 amino acids. In germline, CDR1 is SGHVS, CDR2 FNYEAQ. V dropped 5 bases and J dropped 0 bases, with 11 bases sitting between them. The CDR3 region is CASSQTSSSGNTIYF. The DNA for the CDR3 is TGTGCCAGCAGCCAGACATCGAGCTCTGGAAACACCATATATTTT.

The gene calls are TRBV2 and TRBJ2-3; TRBD2 matches at 11 bases. This CDR3 comprises 15 residues. The germline gives CDR1 SNHLY, CDR2 FYNNEI. V was pared by 7 bases and J by 1 base, with 4 bases of the junction left unmatched. The CDR3 here is CASNLLAGGTDTQYF. CDR3 coding DNA: TGTGCCAGCAACTTACTAGCGGGGGGCACAGATACGCAGTATTTT.

The genes are TRBV27 and TRBJ2-7; TRBD1 matches at 7 bases. V lost 5 bases to trimming and J lost 0 bases; unmatched junction nucleotides: 16. Germline V gene sequence: CDR1 MNHEY, CDR2 SMNVEV (reference sequence). The CDR3 totals 18 residues. The CDR3 reads CASSPGTDPTISSYEQYF. CDR3 nucleotide sequence: TGTGCCAGCAGTCCGGGGACAGACCCTACTATAAGCTCCTACGAGCAGTACTTC.

Remarks on this clone: Relative to the germline gene, one junction end is altered; a read error may explain this. Other nucleotide sequences in the sample specify the same CDR3. V usage is TRBV7-9 and J usage is TRBJ1-5; TRBD1 is a possible D gene (6 bases). This CDR3 is built from 15 residues. Germline V lookup: CDR1 SEHNR, CDR2 FQNEAQ (reference sequence). CDR3 nucleotides: TGTGCCAGCAGCCTAGCAGGGGCGGTCAATCAGCCCCAGCATTTT. This gives the protein CASSLAGAVNQPQHF.

The chain recombines TRBV7-9 with TRBJ1-4; the D gene is possibly TRBD1 (5 bases). V shed 1 base and J shed 8 bases, with 11 bases lying between them. Germline V gene lookup returns CDR1 SEHNR and CDR2 FQNEAQ (reference sequence). CDR3 length equals 14 residues. The CDR3 bases are TGTGCCAGCAGCTTAGACGGGGGAGGCGAAAAACTGTTTTTT. This encodes CASSLDGGGEKLFF.

CDR3: CASSQETGDGMAFF. The DNA of the CDR3 is TGCGCCAGCAGCCAGGAGACAGGGGATGGAATGGCTTTCTTT. V is TRBV4-1 and J is TRBJ1-1; 8 nucleotides match TRBD1. CDR1 and CDR2 (germline): MGHRA, YSYEKL. The CDR3 loop spans 14 amino acids. Trimming took 3 bases from V and 11 from J; bases not matched to a gene: 11.

The CDR3 spells CASSPGQVSYEQYF. CDR3 coding DNA: TGTGCCAGTAGCCCCGGACAGGTATCCTACGAGCAGTACTTC. The chain has TRBV19 and TRBJ2-7; 7 nucleotides match TRBD1. Germline lookup yields CDR1 LNHDA and CDR2 SQIVND (reference sequence). CDR3 size: 14 residues. Unmatched junction bases numbered 6, after V lost 6 bases and J lost 1 base.

The chain couples TRBV19 to TRBJ1-1; possible D gene TRBD1, 6 bases. From germline, CDR1 is LNHDA and CDR2 SQIVND (reference sequence). Trimming shortened V by 6 bases and J by 4 bases, and 24 bases separated the two germline ends. The CDR3 sequence is 17 residues long. The CDR3 loop is CASRPGHRGSPATEAFF. CDR3 nucleotides: TGTGCCAGTAGACCGGGACACCGTGGATCCCCCGCCACTGAAGCTTTCTTT.

This rearrangement joins TRBV21-1 to TRBJ1-5; the table calls TRBD1, which could not be checked here. TRBV21-1 is labeled a pseudogene. The CDR3 sequence is 16 residues long. The CDR3, as DNA: TGTGCCAGCAGCGCGTATAACAGGGTTCGCAATCAGCCCCAGCATTTT. This gives the protein CASSAYNRVRNQPQHF.